This entry concerns a single T cell receptor (beta chain). The data derive from a study of blood T cell repertoires in COVID-19. Study-wide context: Samples came from the United States, Italy and Spain, spanning acute and convalescent COVID-19.

Authors' data handling: Nucleated cell number was recorded as an estimate derived from reference gene primer amplification. The repertoire was sequenced with immunoSEQ multiplex PCR; TCRdb's copy has only in-frame clones and lacks some. V, J and clone size were drawn from that table, and D and trimming were deduced from the DNA. Of hundreds of thousands of clones listed, 87% are singletons. This CDR3 spans 15 amino acids. V was shortened by 5 bases and J by 0 bases, with 10 bases between the two germline ends. CDR1 and CDR2 (germline): LNHDA, SQIVND (reference sequence). Sequencing input: peripheral blood. V and J are TRBV19 and TRBJ2-2; TRBD1 might be the D (6 bases). This clonotype was sampled from a man in his sixties who had recovered from COVID-19. The CDR3 region is CASSVYRANTGELFF. As DNA, the CDR3 is TGTGCCAGTAGTGTTTACAGGGCGAACACCGGGGAGCTGTTTTTT.